This TCR beta chain was documented in a study of T cells after posttransplantation cyclophosphamide. Study-wide findings and caveats: Later blood repertoires were often dominated by clones from the donor CD8+ memory compartment.

In its sample, this clone was seen many times. Its antigen remains unidentified. V was pared by 6 bases and J by 2 bases, with 7 bases between. The length of the CDR3 is 13 residues. Germline CDR1 and CDR2: MNHNS and SASEGT. Profiled with immunoSEQ multiplex PCR; TCRdb holds only in-frame clones, not every one. The table lists about 44,000 clones, with no singletons. V usage is TRBV6-1 and J usage is TRBJ2-2; maybe TRBD2 (5 bases). This TCR was recovered from a middle-aged man in good health, CMV-negative, and a related stem cell transplant donor. Source material: PBMCs. The DNA of the CDR3 is TGTGCCAGCAGGGACTCAAACACCGGGGAGCTGTTTTTT. Encoded protein: CASRDSNTGELFF.